This is a list of T cell receptor beta chains from one sample in a study of regulatory T cells in long-lasting Graves disease. TCRdb called the multiplex PCR reads again in MiXCR, with one record for every CDR3 protein. The repertoire includes hundreds of thousands of distinct CDR3 sequences, around 20% of them detected once, and approximately 8% sits in the top ten. The input for sequencing was peripheral blood mononuclear cells (PBMCs), taken when the disease was refractory, from a patient treated with antithyroid drugs. The receptors shown here come from a female donor with Graves disease. CDR3s include the opening cysteine and the closing phenylalanine or tryptophan. D genes are given only for firm matches. Clone size is stated in some rows and not others, as once, few, many or a class when expanded.

j_call,v_call,clone_size,d_call,cdr3_aa,cdr3_nt
TRBJ1-1,TRBV4-3,few,NA,CASSQVTGDEAFF,TGCGCCAGCAGCCAAGTGACAGGAGATGAAGCTTTCTTT
TRBJ1-1,TRBV7-6,NA,NA,CASSLEGGGNTEAFF,TGTGCCAGCAGCTTAGAGGGGGGTGGGAACACTGAAGCTTTCTTT
TRBJ2-6,TRBV6-1,few,TRBD1,CASREGQGAPGANVLTF,TGTGCCAGCAGAGAGGGACAGGGGGCTCCCGGGGCCAACGTCCTGACTTTC
TRBJ1-2,TRBV10-3,once,NA,CAISAGSNYGYTF,TGTGCCATCAGTGCCGGGTCTAACTATGGCTACACCTTC
TRBJ2-7,TRBV28,many,TRBD2,CASSLGTSGRILYEQYF,TGTGCCAGCAGTTTAGGGACTAGCGGGAGGATTTTATACGAGCAGTACTTC
TRBJ1-4,TRBV15,many,NA,CATSRGDLGTYGGKLFF,TGTGCCACCAGCAGAGGCGACCTTGGGACTTATGGGGGAAAACTGTTTTTT
TRBJ2-7,TRBV4-1,few,NA,CASSASRPVFRQYF,TGCGCCAGCAGCGCAAGTAGACCGGTTTTTAGGCAGTACTTC
TRBJ1-2,TRBV7-9,few,NA,CASSLPRQGNNYGYTF,TGTGCCAGCAGCCTGCCGAGGCAGGGCAACAACTATGGCTACACCTTC
TRBJ1-1,TRBV6-1,NA,NA,CASSPLPGQRRTEALF,TGTGCCAGCAGTCCCTTACCGGGACAAAGGAGGACTGAAGCTCTCTTT
TRBJ2-7,TRBV2,many,TRBD2,CASIGTSDSYEQYF,TGTGCCAGCATAGGGACTAGCGACTCCTACGAGCAGTACTTC
TRBJ2-7,TRBV11-2,many,TRBD2,CASSISGSGLSEQYF,TGTGCCAGCAGCATAAGCGGGAGCGGACTCAGCGAGCAGTACTTC
TRBJ2-7,TRBV28,few,NA,CASSLRSRLILSYEQYF,TGTGCCAGCAGTTTAAGGTCCAGACTCATCCTCTCCTACGAGCAGTACTTC
TRBJ2-7,TRBV3-1,many,TRBD2,CASNSGTYEQYF,TGTGCCAGCAATAGCGGGACCTACGAGCAGTACTTC
TRBJ2-2,TRBV19,few,TRBD2,CASSTLAGGLNTGELFF,TGTGCCAGTAGTACGCTAGCGGGAGGCTTGAACACCGGGGAGCTGTTTTTT
TRBJ2-3,TRBV2,few,NA,CASSDGAGVTDTQYF,TGTGCCAGCAGTGACGGCGCGGGCGTAACAGATACGCAGTATTTT
TRBJ2-7,TRBV7-8,few,NA,CASSLVPYDSASYEQYF,TGTGCCAGCAGCTTAGTTCCCTATGATTCGGCCTCCTACGAGCAGTACTTC
TRBJ1-1,TRBV28,many,NA,CASSRPGRNTEAFF,TGTGCCAGCAGTCGCCCCGGCAGGAACACTGAAGCTTTCTTT
TRBJ2-1,TRBV18,few,TRBD2,CASSRLAGENEQFF,TGTGCCAGCTCACGTCTAGCGGGAGAGAACGAGCAGTTCTTC